The T cell receptor (beta chain) described here comes from a study of brain metastases from non-small cell lung cancer. V was trimmed by 3 bases and J by 2 bases, leaving 7 bases between them. Germline CDR1 reads ENHRY; CDR2 reads SYGVKD. The CDR3 has 13 residues. Profiling relied on immunoSEQ multiplex PCR, and the TCRdb table lists in-frame clones only, not all of them. This table holds approximately 1,500 clones, roughly 76% found once. The receptor was isolated from a donor aged 40 or over with non-small cell lung cancer. This rearrangement joins TRBV10-3 to TRBJ2-5; no clear D gene. The sample taken for sequencing was tumor-adjacent normal tissue. The CDR3 DNA follows: TGTGCCATCAGTGAAAGCAATCAAGAGACCCAGTACTTC. Protein: CAISESNQETQYF.